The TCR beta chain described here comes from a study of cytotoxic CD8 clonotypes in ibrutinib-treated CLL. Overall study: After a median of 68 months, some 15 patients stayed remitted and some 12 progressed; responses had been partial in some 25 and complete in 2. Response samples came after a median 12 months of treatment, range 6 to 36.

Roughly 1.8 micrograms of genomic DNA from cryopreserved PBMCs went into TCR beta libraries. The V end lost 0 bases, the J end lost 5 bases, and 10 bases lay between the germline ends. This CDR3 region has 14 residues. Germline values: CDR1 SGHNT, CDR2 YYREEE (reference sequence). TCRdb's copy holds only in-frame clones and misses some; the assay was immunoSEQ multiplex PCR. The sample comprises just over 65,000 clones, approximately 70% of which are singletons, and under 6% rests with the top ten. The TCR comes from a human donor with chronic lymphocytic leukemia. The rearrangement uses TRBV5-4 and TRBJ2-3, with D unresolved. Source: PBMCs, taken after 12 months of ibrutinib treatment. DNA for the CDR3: TGTGCCAGCAGCTTGGGATCTTCACGAGATACGCAGTATTTT. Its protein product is CASSLGSSRDTQYF. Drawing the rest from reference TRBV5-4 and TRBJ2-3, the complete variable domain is ETGVTQSPTHLIKTRGQQVTLRCSSQSGHNTVSWYQQALGQGPQFIFQYYREEENGRGNFPPRFSGLQFPNYSSELNVNALELDDSALYLCASSLGSSRDTQYFGPGTRLTVL.